Below are 13 T cell receptor beta chains sequenced from a single sample in a study of cytomegalovirus exposure and HLA in healthy donors. Primers: 60 Vbeta forward and 13 Jbeta reverse. Repertoires were generated with immunoSEQ multiplex PCR, while TCRdb's copy carries only in-frame clones and drops some. The table has some 130,000 clones, 80% to 85% seen once; the top ten hold just over 8%. Sequencing used PBMCs. These receptors all stem from a woman in her forties or fifties in good health and CMV-seropositive.

The rearrangement joins TRBV11-1 to TRBJ1-2; TRBD1 is a possible D gene (6 bases). The germline V gene encodes CDR1 SGHAT and CDR2 FQDESV (reference sequence). Trimming cost V 2 bases and J 3 bases, with 19 bases left between them. The CDR3 is made up of 17 amino acids. The CDR3 spells CASSLTGTRTSDYGYTF. CDR3 coding DNA: TGTGCCAGCAGCTTAACAGGGACCAGGACCTCGGACTATGGCTACACCTTC.

The chain recombines TRBV30 with TRBJ1-2, with 8 bases fitting TRBD1. The J segment lost 1 base and the V segment lost 4 bases, leaving 8 bases of the junction unmatched. This CDR3 is 15 amino acids long. The germline V gene has CDR1 GTSNPN and CDR2 SVGIG (reference sequence). CDR3 loop: CAWNRRQGINYGYTF. CDR3 sequence (DNA): TGTGCCTGGAACAGAAGACAGGGGATTAACTATGGCTACACCTTC.

In the case of this clone: This CDR3 is also generated by other DNA sequences in the sample. The CDR3 sequence: CASSVSVNTEAFF. CDR3 in DNA: TGTGCCAGCAGCGTATCCGTGAACACTGAAGCTTTCTTT. The rearrangement joins TRBV9 to TRBJ1-1; D call uncertain. Trimming took 1 base from V and 0 from J, leaving 4 bases between them. CDR3 length: 13 residues. Germline assignment: CDR1 SGDLS and CDR2 YYNGEE.

V usage is TRBV4-3 and J usage is TRBJ2-7; 7 bases are shared with TRBD1. With V trimmed by 1 base and J by 3 bases, 6 bases remained unmatched. This CDR3 has 15 residues. CDR1 is LGHNA and CDR2 is YSLEER in the germline V gene. CDR3 amino acids: CASSQVDGQVYEQYF. In DNA form, the CDR3 reads TGCGCCAGCAGCCAAGTGGACGGACAGGTCTACGAGCAGTACTTC.

This chain joins TRBV5-1 and TRBJ2-6; 10 bases match TRBD1. The CDR3 has 18 amino acids. Germline CDR1 is SGHRS and CDR2 is YFSETQ. V lost 0 bases to trimming and J lost 1 base; unmatched junction nucleotides: 4. The DNA for the CDR3 is TGCGCCAGCAGCTTGGTATGGACAGGGGGATCTGGGGCCAACGTCCTGACTTTC. This encodes CASSLVWTGGSGANVLTF.

The chain joins TRBV4-1 to TRBJ1-5; the D gene is possibly TRBD1 (5 bases). Trimming took 5 bases from V and 6 from J, leaving 14 bases between them. Germline V CDR1 and CDR2: MGHRA, YSYEKL. The CDR3 has 14 amino acids. CDR3 sequence: CASSGQRVGQPQHF. The CDR3 DNA follows: TGCGCCAGCAGCGGACAAAGGGTGGGTCAGCCCCAGCATTTT.

The chain carries TRBV4-1 and TRBJ2-7; D call uncertain. This CDR3 has 13 residues. The germline V gene has CDR1 MGHRA and CDR2 YSYEKL. V was shortened by 0 bases and J by 3 bases, with 6 bases between the two germline ends. In nucleotides, the CDR3 is TGCGCCAGCAGCCAAGATGTCTTCTACGAGCAGTACTTC. Translated: CASSQDVFYEQYF.

This rearrangement joins TRBV11-3 to TRBJ2-3, with D possibly TRBD2 on 7 matching bases. The CDR3 totals 15 residues. Looked up from germline, CDR1 is SGHNT and CDR2 is YENEEA. Trimming removed 6 bases from V and 0 bases from J, with 13 bases in between. The CDR3 DNA reads TGTGCCAGCAGTCGCGGGGGCGCGAGCACAGATACGCAGTATTTT. The encoded protein is CASSRGGASTDTQYF.

The genes are TRBV11-2 and TRBJ2-2, with 8 positions matching TRBD2. V dropped 0 bases and J dropped 4; count of bases not matched to a gene: 1. The CDR3 is 15 amino acids. The germline V gene has CDR1 SGHAT and CDR2 FQNNGV. Here the CDR3 reads CASSLDGRATGELFF. CDR3 nucleotide sequence: TGTGCCAGCAGCTTAGACGGGAGGGCCACCGGGGAGCTGTTTTTT.

The chain is built from TRBV9 and TRBJ2-3; 13 bases fit TRBD2. Per the germline V gene, CDR1 is SGDLS and CDR2 is YYNGEE. CDR3 length: 17 residues. V shed 4 bases and J 4 bases; nucleotides not matched to a gene: 9. The CDR3 is CASSSLGTSGISDTQYF. CDR3 sequence (DNA): TGTGCCAGCAGCAGTCTCGGGACTAGCGGGATTTCAGATACGCAGTATTTT.

The CDR3 DNA is TGTGCCAGTAGTCCCAGGGGACAGGCAGCTGCTAACTATGGCTACACCTTC. Amino acids: CASSPRGQAAANYGYTF. The rearrangement links TRBV19 to TRBJ1-2, with 8 bases lining up with TRBD1. Germline CDR1 and CDR2: LNHDA and SQIVND (reference sequence). The length of the CDR3 is 17 residues. V trimming: 5 bases; J trimming: 0 bases; junction bases outside the gene matches: 11. The complete variable domain, with remaining parts taken from reference TRBV19 and TRBJ1-2, reads DGGITQSPKYLFRKEGQNVTLSCEQNLNHDAMYWYRQDPGQGLRLIYYSQIVNDFQKGDIAEGYSVSREKKESFPLTVTSAQKNPTAFYLCASSPRGQAAANYGYTFGSGTRLTVV.

V is TRBV18 and J is TRBJ2-3, with 7 bases identical to TRBD2. The junction had 7 bases not matched to a gene; V was cut back by 2 bases and J by 2 bases. Germline lookup yields CDR1 KGHSH and CDR2 LQKENI. The CDR3 sequence is 16 residues long. The CDR3: CASSPRSSGVTDTQYF. For the CDR3, the DNA is TGTGCCAGCTCACCAAGGTCTAGCGGCGTCACAGATACGCAGTATTTT.

The rearrangement uses TRBV6-5 and TRBJ2-1; TRBD1 is a possible D gene (6 bases). V was clipped by 5 bases and J by 11 bases, with 10 bases between them. The CDR3 sequence is 11 residues long. Germline V gene sequence: CDR1 MNHEY, CDR2 SVGAGI. The CDR3 sequence is CASSTRDKQFF. In nucleotides, the CDR3 is TGTGCCAGCAGTACCCGGGACAAGCAGTTCTTC.